These 29 T cell receptor beta chains were all obtained from the same sample, sequenced in a study of OX40 agonist ivuxolimab in advanced cancers. Some clones are missing from TCRdb's copy, which holds only in-frame ones; the method was immunoSEQ multiplex PCR. This sample carries 20,000 to 25,000 clones, 84% of them seen once, and the ten largest clones take 30% to 35%. Specimen: CD4+ or CD8+ T cells sorted from blood, collected in a trial of the OX40 agonist ivuxolimab. These receptor sequences come from an adult with an advanced solid tumor such as melanoma, head and neck, liver or kidney cancer.

This clone was recorded once. V gene TRBV28 combines with J gene TRBJ1-4; D is unclear. The germline V and J ends were trimmed by 4 bases and 6 bases, with 3 bases remaining between them. In germline, CDR1 is MDHEN, CDR2 SYDVKM. This CDR3 spans 11 amino acids. CDR3 coding DNA: TGTGCCAGCAGTTCGCATGAAAAACTGTTTTTT. Its protein product is CASSSHEKLFF.

The J gene is TRBJ2-7, the V gene TRBV13; 7 positions agree with TRBD2. Trimming at V came to 7 bases and at J to 7 bases, leaving 16 bases not matched to a gene. The CDR3 runs 15 residues. Per germline, CDR1 PRHDT and CDR2 FYEKMQ (reference sequence). The CDR3 reads CASTDWGGGGREQYF. CDR3 DNA sequence: TGTGCCAGCACCGACTGGGGAGGCGGGGGTAGGGAGCAGTACTTC.

The V gene is TRBV2, the J gene TRBJ2-7, with D perhaps matching TRBD1 (6 bases). This CDR3 contains 14 residues. Germline CDR1 reads SNHLY; CDR2 reads FYNNEI. Trimming stripped 2 bases from V and 6 bases from J, with 14 bases between. CDR3 in amino acids: CASSEFSGAREQYF. Written as DNA, the CDR3 is TGTGCCAGCAGTGAATTCTCAGGGGCACGCGAGCAGTACTTC.

The chain combines TRBV30 with TRBJ1-2, with D perhaps matching TRBD1 (5 bases). Germline CDR1 reads GTSNPN; CDR2 reads SVGIG (reference sequence). V was shortened by 5 bases and J by 4 bases, with 26 bases between the two germline ends. This CDR3 spans 17 amino acids. The CDR3 DNA sequence: TGTGCCTGGCTCCCGGCCGGGACCTTACTTAATCTCTATGGCTACACCTTC. Encoded protein: CAWLPAGTLLNLYGYTF.

This clone appeared a single time. The V and J genes are TRBV5-8 and TRBJ1-2; weak D call: TRBD1 (6 bases). The CDR3 extends over 12 amino acids. CDR1 and CDR2 (germline): SGHTS, YDEGEE. Deletions cut 1 base from V and 7 bases from J, with 8 bases between. CDR3 bases: TGTGCCAGCAGCTTGACCAGGGGTGGCTACACCTTC. Translated: CASSLTRGGYTF.

As DNA, the CDR3 is TGCGCCAGCAGCTTGGCCGTGAGGGAGACCCAGTACTTC. It translates to CASSLAVRETQYF. The chain uses TRBV5-1 and TRBJ2-5; D is ambiguous. The V gene lost 0 bases and the J gene lost 5 bases, with 8 bases spanning the gap. CDR3 length equals 13 residues. From germline, CDR1 is SGHRS and CDR2 YFSETQ.

This chain connects TRBV7-9 to TRBJ2-3; perhaps TRBD1 as D (5 bases). The germline V and J ends were trimmed by 0 bases and 2 bases, with 9 bases remaining between them. This CDR3 has 15 amino acids. Germline values: CDR1 SEHNR, CDR2 FQNEAQ (reference sequence). For the CDR3, the DNA is TGTGCCAGCAGCTTAGCCCGACAGCTCACAGATACGCAGTATTTT. Translation gives CASSLARQLTDTQYF.

The V gene is TRBV4-2, the J gene TRBJ2-1; 8 bases are shared with TRBD2. This CDR3 has 16 residues. The germline CDR1 and CDR2 sequences are LGHNA and YNFKEQ. V was pared by 4 bases and J by 6 bases, with 11 bases of the junction left unmatched. CDR3 in DNA: TGTGCCAGCAGCCTCGCCCGGGAGGGCCATTTCAATGAGCAGTTCTTC. As protein: CASSLAREGHFNEQFF.

This chain links TRBV5-1 with TRBJ2-2, with D possibly being TRBD1 or TRBD2 (5 bases each). The CDR3 spans 16 residues. Germline V CDR1 and CDR2: SGHRS, YFSETQ. Trimming cost V 2 bases and J 0 bases, with 11 bases left between them. DNA for the CDR3: TGCGCCAGCAGCTTCTATGGGACCCCGAACACCGGGGAGCTGTTTTTT. Translation gives CASSFYGTPNTGELFF. Full variable domain (missing parts from reference TRBV5-1 and TRBJ2-2): KAGVTQTPRYLIKTRGQQVTLSCSPISGHRSVSWYQQTPGQGLQFLFEYFSETQRNKGNFPGRFSGRQFSNSRSEMNVSTLELGDSALYLCASSFYGTPNTGELFFGEGSRLTVL.

This chain connects TRBV5-6 to TRBJ1-5; D possibly corresponds to TRBD1 (6 bases). V was trimmed by 0 bases and J by 4 bases, leaving 14 bases between them. The CDR3 is 16 amino acids. The V gene's germline CDR1 is SGHDT and CDR2 YYEEEE. The CDR3, as DNA: TGTGCCAGCAGCTTGGCCGGGGGACAAACAAATCAGCCCCAGCATTTT. It yields the protein CASSLAGGQTNQPQHF.

This sequence joins TRBV9 and TRBJ2-7, with 8 bases that match TRBD1. The germline CDR1 and CDR2 sequences are SGDLS and YYNGEE. The CDR3 covers 15 residues. V lost 3 bases, J lost 0 bases, and 5 bases stayed unmatched. The CDR3 reads CASSGGQGYSYEQYF. The DNA for the CDR3 is TGTGCCAGCAGCGGCGGACAGGGCTACTCCTACGAGCAGTACTTC.

The chain combines TRBV30 with TRBJ2-5; 9 positions agree with TRBD2. The CDR3 length is 16 residues. J lost 2 bases, V lost 1 base, and 8 bases had no gene match. Germline V gene sequence: CDR1 GTSNPN, CDR2 SVGIG (reference sequence). CDR3 loop: CAWSAPLAGPQETQYF. Written as DNA, the CDR3 is TGTGCCTGGAGTGCCCCCCTAGCGGGACCACAAGAGACCCAGTACTTC. The full variable domain, its missing parts supplied by reference TRBV30 and TRBJ2-5, is SQTIHQWPATLVQPVGSPLSLECTVEGTSNPNLYWYRQAAGRGLQLLFYSVGIGQISSEVPQNLSASRPQDRQFILSSKKLLLSDSGFYLCAWSAPLAGPQETQYFGPGTRLLVL.

In nucleotides, the CDR3 is TGTGCCAGCTGGGAGTACGGCTATGGCTACACCTTC. It is translated as CASWEYGYGYTF. The chain combines TRBV18 with TRBJ1-2; no reliable D call. The CDR3 extends over 12 amino acids. From germline, CDR1 is KGHSH and CDR2 LQKENI. The V and J ends lost 7 bases and 4 bases respectively, with 10 bases between them.

The chain has TRBV19 and TRBJ1-5; D is unclear. The CDR3 length is 15 residues. From germline, CDR1 is LNHDA and CDR2 SQIVND (reference sequence). V gave up 5 bases and J gave up 4 bases, with 15 bases separating them. The CDR3 DNA sequence: TGTGCCAGTAGTCCCACCGGGAGAGGAAATCAGCCCCAGCATTTT. Translating gives CASSPTGRGNQPQHF.

The V and J genes are TRBV6-1 and TRBJ1-4; D call uncertain. The CDR3 has 16 amino acids. Germline V lookup: CDR1 MNHNS, CDR2 SASEGT. The V gene lost 4 bases and the J gene lost 7 bases, with 19 bases spanning the gap. The chain's CDR3 is CASSVGQLGLGEKLFF. CDR3 DNA: TGTGCCAGCAGTGTCGGTCAGTTGGGCTTGGGTGAAAAACTGTTTTTT.

The chain couples TRBV5-1 to TRBJ2-1, with 11 bases aligning to TRBD2. Trimming took 3 bases from V and 7 from J; bases not matched to a gene: 6. Germline CDR1 SGHRS, CDR2 YFSETQ. CDR3 length: 15 residues. CDR3 nucleotides: TGCGCCAGCAGCTCACTAGCGGGAGTGGGTAATGAGCAGTTCTTC. Residues: CASSSLAGVGNEQFF.

J is TRBJ1-1 and V is TRBV6-5, with 8 bases that match TRBD1. There are 15 residues in the CDR3. J was trimmed by 1 base and V by 6 bases; bases with no gene match: 7. Germline V lookup: CDR1 MNHEY, CDR2 SVGAGI. The CDR3 loop is CASRKDRAWNTEAFF. CDR3 in DNA: TGTGCCAGCAGGAAGGACAGGGCCTGGAACACTGAAGCTTTCTTT.

The rearrangement links TRBV7-2 to TRBJ2-3, with 11 bases aligning to TRBD2. There are 16 residues in the CDR3. Losses at the gene ends were 6 bases for V and 6 bases for J; bases not matched to a gene: 11. CDR1 is SGHTA and CDR2 is FQGNSA in the germline V gene. CDR3 DNA: TGTGCCAGCAGACCTCCGACTAGCGGGATATATGATACGCAGTATTTT. The encoded protein is CASRPPTSGIYDTQYF. The full variable domain, rest sourced from reference TRBV7-2 and TRBJ2-3, is GAGVSQSPSNKVTEKGKDVELRCDPISGHTALYWYRQSLGQGLEFLIYFQGNSAPDKSGLPSDRFSAERTGGSVSTLTIQRTQQEDSAVYLCASRPPTSGIYDTQYFGPGTRLTVL.

This sequence joins TRBV7-9 and TRBJ1-1; D is uncertain. The germline CDR1 and CDR2 sequences are SEHNR and FQNEAQ (reference sequence). The CDR3 runs to 15 residues. V lost 3 bases and J lost 4, with 15 bases in between. The CDR3 region has the DNA TGTGCCAGCAGCTTCCCCCTGACCGGGAGCACTGAAGCTTTCTTT. Translating it yields CASSFPLTGSTEAFF.

This chain links TRBV5-4 with TRBJ2-3; perhaps TRBD1 as D (6 bases). The CDR3 has 15 residues. The ends were cut back, 5 bases at V and 0 bases at J, with 13 bases in the middle. Germline loops: CDR1 SGHNT, CDR2 YYREEE (reference sequence). The CDR3 loop is CASSTGDRSTDTQYF. CDR3 in DNA: TGTGCCAGCAGTACCGGTGACAGGAGCACAGATACGCAGTATTTT. The full variable domain, rest sourced from reference TRBV5-4 and TRBJ2-3, is ETGVTQSPTHLIKTRGQQVTLRCSSQSGHNTVSWYQQALGQGPQFIFQYYREEENGRGNFPPRFSGLQFPNYSSELNVNALELDDSALYLCASSTGDRSTDTQYFGPGTRLTVL.

The chain couples TRBV13 to TRBJ1-1, with D possibly being TRBD1 (6 bases). V was clipped by 5 bases and J by 0 bases, with 19 bases between them. The V gene's germline CDR1 is PRHDT and CDR2 FYEKMQ (reference sequence). The CDR3 covers 17 residues. In DNA form, the CDR3 reads TGTGCCAGCAGCCCTGGGGACACCCCACTCATGAACACTGAAGCTTTCTTT. As protein: CASSPGDTPLMNTEAFF.

The V call is TRBV5-1, the J call TRBJ2-3; 16 bases map to TRBD2. CDR3 size: 19 residues. Trimming removed 3 bases from V and 3 bases from J; junction bases left unmatched: 10. CDR1 is SGHRS, CDR2 YFSETQ, per germline. CDR3 sequence reads: CASSSVAGLAGGPTDTQYF. The CDR3, as DNA: TGCGCCAGCAGCTCAGTTGCGGGACTAGCGGGAGGGCCGACAGATACGCAGTATTTT.

The chain combines TRBV19 with TRBJ2-5; unclear D gene. Per germline, CDR1 LNHDA and CDR2 SQIVND (reference sequence). The CDR3 loop spans 12 amino acids. Trimming cost V 5 bases and J 7 bases, with 11 bases left between them. The CDR3 reads CASSASPLTQYF. CDR3 sequence (DNA): TGTGCCAGTAGTGCATCCCCGTTGACCCAGTACTTC.

This clone was observed a handful of times. This chain uses TRBV6-4 with TRBJ2-6, with unresolved D. The CDR3 is 14 residues long. CDR1 is MRHNA, CDR2 SNTAGT, per germline. Trimming shortened V by 6 bases and J by 0 bases, and 6 bases separated the two germline ends. The CDR3 reads CASRTNSGANVLTF. CDR3 coding DNA: TGTGCCAGCAGAACTAACTCTGGGGCCAACGTCCTGACTTTC.

The gene calls are TRBV27 and TRBJ1-5; maybe TRBD1 (5 bases). The CDR3 runs to 14 residues. Between the trimmed V and J ends, which lost 3 bases and 4 bases, there was a span of 10 bases. Germline loops: CDR1 MNHEY, CDR2 SMNVEV (reference sequence). The CDR3 region has the DNA TGTGCCAGCAGTTTTTTAGGGGCAAATCAGCCCCAGCATTTT. Its protein product is CASSFLGANQPQHF.

The rearrangement links TRBV11-3 to TRBJ2-1; D perhaps matches TRBD2 (6 bases). V lost 8 bases and J lost 6, with 14 bases in between. Per the germline V gene, CDR1 is SGHNT and CDR2 is YENEEA. The CDR3 has 13 amino acids. CDR3 bases: TGTGCCAGCGCAACGCGGGAAAGCAATGAGCAGTTCTTC. This gives the protein CASATRESNEQFF.

In nucleotides, the CDR3 is TGTGCCAGTAGTCGAGACAACTCTGGAAACACCATATATTTT. Its translation is CASSRDNSGNTIYF. This chain links TRBV19 with TRBJ1-3; D unclear. Germline assignment: CDR1 LNHDA and CDR2 SQIVND (reference sequence). The CDR3 sequence is 14 residues long. V lost 5 bases and J 0 bases, leaving 8 bases between the germline ends.

This clone was seen once. J is TRBJ2-2 and V is TRBV11-3, with D unclear. Trimming removed 3 bases at V and 7 bases at J, with 15 bases between. The CDR3 sequence is 15 residues long. The germline V gene has CDR1 SGHNT and CDR2 YENEEA. The CDR3 protein is CASSLGRRMNGELFF. The CDR3 nucleotides read TGTGCCAGCAGCTTGGGTCGGCGCATGAACGGGGAGCTGTTTTTT.

The chain joins TRBV28 to TRBJ1-2; D is ambiguous. This CDR3 region has 14 residues. V shed 8 bases and J shed 4 bases, with 17 bases lying between them. Per germline, CDR1 MDHEN and CDR2 SYDVKM. The CDR3 region is CASGPLYIGYGYTF. CDR3 DNA: TGTGCCAGCGGACCCCTTTACATAGGCTATGGCTACACCTTC.